The following is a T cell receptor (beta chain) sequence with its context. The entry originates in a study of blood T cell repertoires in COVID-19. Study in general: Samples taken during acute and convalescent COVID-19 were collected in the United States, Italy and Spain. From T cells, B-cell-depleted T cells, or PBMCs came the material, which was cDNA or gDNA.

Germline V gene sequence: CDR1 SNHLY, CDR2 FYNNEI. There are 17 residues in the CDR3. J lost 4 bases, V lost 8 bases, and 17 bases had no gene match. Authors' methods: Estimation of nucleated cell counts relied on the amplification of reference gene primers. The data were produced by immunoSEQ multiplex PCR, yet TCRdb's version contains in-frame clones alone and is incomplete. The D gene and trimming were derived from the DNA, and the V and J assignments and clone size from that table. The profile shows some 60,000 clones, roughly nine tenths of them singletons. The receptor was derived from a man between 60 and 75 years old with acute or convalescent COVID-19. The sequenced sample consisted of peripheral blood. The V call is TRBV2, the J call TRBJ2-1; 7 nucleotides line up with TRBD2. In DNA form, the CDR3 reads TGTGCCAGCGTGGACGGGACTACTAGCTTTACTTACAATGAGCAGTTCTTC. Amino acids: CASVDGTTSFTYNEQFF.